The clone carrying this TCR beta chain has only a few counts. Its matching antigen is unknown. CDR1 SGHRS and CDR2 YFSETQ come from the germline V gene. Trimming removed 3 bases from V and 8 bases from J, with 18 bases in between. The CDR3 loop spans 15 amino acids. This sample is part of a study of identical twins. General study points: Among monozygotic twins, out-of-frame TCR alpha sharing exceeded what models predicted. When twins shared out-of-frame alpha sequences, those sequences had excess low generation probability. Cord blood beta clonotypes that were abundant carried fewer insertions, and memory repertoires showed no such trend.

MiXCR, run by TCRdb on the 5' RACE reads, gives a single entry per CDR3 protein. The sample holds 410,000 or so distinct CDR3 sequences, roughly 18% seen once. The genes are TRBV5-1 and TRBJ2-4; D gene unclear. The origin of this receptor is a middle-aged man in good health. Sequencing used naive T cells sorted from blood. In DNA, the CDR3 is TGCGCCAGCAGCTACGCAGGCGACTCGTGGGACATTCAGTACTTC. Residues: CASSYAGDSWDIQYF.